The source of this T cell receptor beta chain is a study of blood T cell repertoires in COVID-19. Repertoires were generated with immunoSEQ multiplex PCR, while TCRdb's copy carries only in-frame clones and drops some. The profile shows approximately 100,000 clones, 70% to 90% of them singletons. Germline V gene data show CDR1 as SEHNR and CDR2 as FQNEAQ (reference sequence). This CDR3 spans 15 amino acids. V lost 5 bases and J 0 bases, leaving 12 bases between the germline ends. The origin of this receptor is a man aged 45-65 years in a cohort sampled during active COVID-19. The sample taken for sequencing was peripheral blood. The chain combines TRBV7-9 with TRBJ2-3, with D perhaps TRBD2 (6 bases). The CDR3 bases are TGTGCCAGCAGCCTGGGACTGCCTAGCACAGATACGCAGTATTTT. Translation gives CASSLGLPSTDTQYF. The whole variable domain, filled in from reference TRBV7-9 and TRBJ2-3, reads DTGVSQNPRHKITKRGQNVTFRCDPISEHNRLYWYRQTLGQGPEFLTYFQNEAQLEKSRLLSDRFSAERPKGSFSTLEIQRTEQGDSAMYLCASSLGLPSTDTQYFGPGTRLTVL.